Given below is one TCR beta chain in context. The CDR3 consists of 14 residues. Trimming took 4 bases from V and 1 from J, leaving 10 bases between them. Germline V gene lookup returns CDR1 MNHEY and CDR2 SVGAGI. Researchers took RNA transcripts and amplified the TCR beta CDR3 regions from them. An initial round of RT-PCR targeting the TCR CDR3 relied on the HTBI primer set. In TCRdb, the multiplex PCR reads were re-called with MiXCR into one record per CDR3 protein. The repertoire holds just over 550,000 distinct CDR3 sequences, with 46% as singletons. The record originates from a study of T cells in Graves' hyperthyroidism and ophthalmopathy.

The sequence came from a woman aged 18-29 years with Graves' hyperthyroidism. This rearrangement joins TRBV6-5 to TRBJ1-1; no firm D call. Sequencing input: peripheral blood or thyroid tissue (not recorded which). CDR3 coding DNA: TGTGCCAGCAGTTTATCAGTGACGAACACTGAAGCTTTCTTT. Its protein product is CASSLSVTNTEAFF.